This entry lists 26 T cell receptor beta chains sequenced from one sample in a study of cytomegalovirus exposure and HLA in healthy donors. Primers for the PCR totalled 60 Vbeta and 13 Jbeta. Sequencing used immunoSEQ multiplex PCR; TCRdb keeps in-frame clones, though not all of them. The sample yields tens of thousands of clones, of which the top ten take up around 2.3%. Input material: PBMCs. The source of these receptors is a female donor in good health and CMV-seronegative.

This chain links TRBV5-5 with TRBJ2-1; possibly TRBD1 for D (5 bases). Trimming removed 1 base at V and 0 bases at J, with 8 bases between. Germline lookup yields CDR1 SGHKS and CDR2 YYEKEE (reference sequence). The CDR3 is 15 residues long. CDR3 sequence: CASSLRRGSYNEQFF. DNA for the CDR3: TGTGCCAGCAGCTTGCGAAGGGGCTCCTACAATGAGCAGTTCTTC.

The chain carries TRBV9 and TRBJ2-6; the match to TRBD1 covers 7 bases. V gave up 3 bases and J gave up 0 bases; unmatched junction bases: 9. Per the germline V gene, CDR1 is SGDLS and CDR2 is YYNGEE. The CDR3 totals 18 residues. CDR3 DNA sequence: TGTGCCAGCAGCGAAACCTTGGGACAGAGCTCTGGGGCCAACGTCCTGACTTTC. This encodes CASSETLGQSSGANVLTF. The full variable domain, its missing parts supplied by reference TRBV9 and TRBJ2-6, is DSGVTQTPKHLITATGQRVTLRCSPRSGDLSVYWYQQSLDQGLQFLIQYYNGEERAKGNILERFSAQQFPDLHSELNLSSLELGDSALYFCASSETLGQSSGANVLTFGAGSRLTVL.

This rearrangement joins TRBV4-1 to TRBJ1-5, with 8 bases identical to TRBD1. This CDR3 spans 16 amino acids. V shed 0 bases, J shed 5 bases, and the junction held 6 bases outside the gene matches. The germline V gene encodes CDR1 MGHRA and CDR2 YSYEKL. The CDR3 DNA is TGCGCCAGCAGCCAAGAAGAGTCAGGGGGCTATCAGCCCCAGCATTTT. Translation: CASSQEESGGYQPQHF.

The CDR3 here is CASSPSRQGNTEAFF. The CDR3 DNA sequence: TGTGCCAGCAGTCCTAGTCGACAGGGGAACACTGAAGCTTTCTTT. The V and J genes are TRBV27 and TRBJ1-1, with 7 positions matching TRBD1. The length of the CDR3 is 15 residues. Germline V gene data show CDR1 as MNHEY and CDR2 as SMNVEV (reference sequence). V lost 5 bases, J lost 1 base, and 7 bases stayed unmatched.

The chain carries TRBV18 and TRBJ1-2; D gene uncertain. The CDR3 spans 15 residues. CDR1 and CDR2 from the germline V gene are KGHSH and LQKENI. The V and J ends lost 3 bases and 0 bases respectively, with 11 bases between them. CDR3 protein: CASSPVAPANYGYTF. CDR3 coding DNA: TGTGCCAGCTCACCTGTGGCCCCAGCTAACTATGGCTACACCTTC.

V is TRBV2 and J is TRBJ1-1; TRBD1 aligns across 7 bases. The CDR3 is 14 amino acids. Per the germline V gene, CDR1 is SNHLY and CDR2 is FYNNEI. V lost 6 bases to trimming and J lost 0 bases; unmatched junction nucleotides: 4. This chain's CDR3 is CASSLGQLNTEAFF. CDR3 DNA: TGTGCCAGCAGCCTGGGACAGCTGAACACTGAAGCTTTCTTT.

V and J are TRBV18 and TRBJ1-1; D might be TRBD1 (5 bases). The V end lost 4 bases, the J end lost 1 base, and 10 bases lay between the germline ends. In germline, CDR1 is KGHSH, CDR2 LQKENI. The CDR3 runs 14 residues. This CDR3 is CASSRLQENTEAFF. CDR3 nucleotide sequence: TGTGCCAGCTCACGTTTACAGGAGAACACTGAAGCTTTCTTT.

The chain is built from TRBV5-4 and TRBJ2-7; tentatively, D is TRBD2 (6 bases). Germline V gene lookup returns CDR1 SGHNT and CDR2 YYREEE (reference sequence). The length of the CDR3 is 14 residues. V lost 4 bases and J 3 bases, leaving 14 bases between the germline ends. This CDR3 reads CASSTTGGVYEQYF. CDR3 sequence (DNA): TGTGCCAGCAGCACGACCGGGGGAGTCTACGAGCAGTACTTC.

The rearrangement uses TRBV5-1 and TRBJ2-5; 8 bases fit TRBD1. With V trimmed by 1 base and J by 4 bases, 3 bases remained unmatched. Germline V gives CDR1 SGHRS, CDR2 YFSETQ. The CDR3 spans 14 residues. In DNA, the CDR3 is TGCGCCAGCAGCTTGCAGGGGGCAGGAGAGACCCAGTACTTC. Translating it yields CASSLQGAGETQYF.

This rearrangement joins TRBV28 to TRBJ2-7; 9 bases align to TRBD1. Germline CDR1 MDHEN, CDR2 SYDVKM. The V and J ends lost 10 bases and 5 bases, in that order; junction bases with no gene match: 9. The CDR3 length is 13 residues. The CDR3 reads CAITHRDRDEQYF. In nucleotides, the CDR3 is TGTGCCATTACGCACCGGGACAGGGACGAGCAGTACTTC. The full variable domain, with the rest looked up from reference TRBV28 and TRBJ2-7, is DVKVTQSSRYLVKRTGEKVFLECVQDMDHENMFWYRQDPGLGLRLIYFSYDVKMKEKGDIPEGYSVSREKKERFSLILESASTNQTSMYLCAITHRDRDEQYFGPGTRLTVT.

The CDR3 DNA follows: TGTGCCAGCAGCCCACAGGGATGGTCCTACGAGCAGTACTTC. Its translation: CASSPQGWSYEQYF. This chain links TRBV11-3 with TRBJ2-7, with D perhaps TRBD1 (6 bases). Germline V gene data show CDR1 as SGHNT and CDR2 as YENEEA. The CDR3 sequence is 14 residues long. Trimming cost V 5 bases and J 1 base, with 12 bases left between them.

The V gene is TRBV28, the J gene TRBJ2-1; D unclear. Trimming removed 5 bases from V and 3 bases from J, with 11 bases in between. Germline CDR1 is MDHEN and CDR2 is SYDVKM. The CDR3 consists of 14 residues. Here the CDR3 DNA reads TGTGCCAGCAGTAGGCTAGATCACTACAATGAGCAGTTCTTC. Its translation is CASSRLDHYNEQFF.

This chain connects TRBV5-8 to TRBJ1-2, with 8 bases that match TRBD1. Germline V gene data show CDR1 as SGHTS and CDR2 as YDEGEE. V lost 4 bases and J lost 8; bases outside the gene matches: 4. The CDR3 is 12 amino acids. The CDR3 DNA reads TGTGCCAGCAGCGTCGACAGGGGCGGCTACACCTTC. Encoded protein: CASSVDRGGYTF.

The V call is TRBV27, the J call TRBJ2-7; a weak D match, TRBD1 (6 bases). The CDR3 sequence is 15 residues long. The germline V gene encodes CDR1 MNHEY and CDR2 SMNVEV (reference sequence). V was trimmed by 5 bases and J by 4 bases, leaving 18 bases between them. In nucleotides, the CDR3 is TGTGCCAGCAGTCCCACAGGGAACGGTATATACGAGCAGTACTTC. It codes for CASSPTGNGIYEQYF.

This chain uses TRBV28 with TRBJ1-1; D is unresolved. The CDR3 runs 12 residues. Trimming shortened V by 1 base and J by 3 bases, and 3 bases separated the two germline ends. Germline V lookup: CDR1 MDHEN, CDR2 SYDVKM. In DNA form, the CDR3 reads TGTGCCAGCAGTTTATCCGACACTGAAGCTTTCTTT. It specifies CASSLSDTEAFF.

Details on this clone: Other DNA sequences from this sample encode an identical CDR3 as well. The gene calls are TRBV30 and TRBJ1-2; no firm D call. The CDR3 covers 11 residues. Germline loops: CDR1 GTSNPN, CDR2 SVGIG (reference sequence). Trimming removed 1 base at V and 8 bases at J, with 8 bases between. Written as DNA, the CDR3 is TGTGCCTGGAGTGCGGGGTCCGGCTACACCTTC. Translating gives CAWSAGSGYTF.

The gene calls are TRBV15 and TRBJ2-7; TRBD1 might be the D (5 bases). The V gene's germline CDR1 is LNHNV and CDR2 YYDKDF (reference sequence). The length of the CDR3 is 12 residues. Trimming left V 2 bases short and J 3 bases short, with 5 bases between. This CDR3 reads CATSRQGYEQYF. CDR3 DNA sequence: TGTGCCACCAGCAGACAGGGCTACGAGCAGTACTTC.

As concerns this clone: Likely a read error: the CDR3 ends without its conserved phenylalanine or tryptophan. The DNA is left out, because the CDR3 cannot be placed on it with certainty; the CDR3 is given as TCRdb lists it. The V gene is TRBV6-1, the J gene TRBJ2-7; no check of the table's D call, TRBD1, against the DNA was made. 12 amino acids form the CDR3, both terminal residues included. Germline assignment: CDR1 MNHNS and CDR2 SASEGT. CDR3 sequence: CASSDSDTRPLR.

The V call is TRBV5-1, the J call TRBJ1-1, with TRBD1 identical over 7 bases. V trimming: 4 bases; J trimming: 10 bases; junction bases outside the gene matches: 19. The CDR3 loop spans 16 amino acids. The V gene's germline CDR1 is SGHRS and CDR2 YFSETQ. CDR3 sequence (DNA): TGCGCCAGCAGCCCGTCAGGACAGGCTCACATTCGAGGAGCTTTCTTT. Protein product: CASSPSGQAHIRGAFF.

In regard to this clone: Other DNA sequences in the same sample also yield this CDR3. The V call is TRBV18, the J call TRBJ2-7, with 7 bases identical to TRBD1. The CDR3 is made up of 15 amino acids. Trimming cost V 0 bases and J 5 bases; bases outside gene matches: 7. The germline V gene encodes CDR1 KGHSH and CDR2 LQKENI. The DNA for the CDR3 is TGTGCCAGCTCACCACCAGGAGGAAGGGGGCACGAGCAGTACTTC. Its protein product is CASSPPGGRGHEQYF.

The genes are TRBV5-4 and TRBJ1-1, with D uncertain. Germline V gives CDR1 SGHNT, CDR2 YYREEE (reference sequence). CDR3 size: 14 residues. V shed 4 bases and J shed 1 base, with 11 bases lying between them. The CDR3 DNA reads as TGTGCCAGCAGCCCGGTCGGCGGGAACACTGAAGCTTTCTTT. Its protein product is CASSPVGGNTEAFF.

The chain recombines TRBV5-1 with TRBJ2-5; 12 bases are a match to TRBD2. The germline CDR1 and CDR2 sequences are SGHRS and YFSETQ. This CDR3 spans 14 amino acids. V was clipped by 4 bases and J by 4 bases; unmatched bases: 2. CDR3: CASSQGLAGETQYF. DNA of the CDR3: TGCGCCAGCAGCCAGGGACTAGCGGGAGAGACCCAGTACTTC. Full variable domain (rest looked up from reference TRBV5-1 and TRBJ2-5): KAGVTQTPRYLIKTRGQQVTLSCSPISGHRSVSWYQQTPGQGLQFLFEYFSETQRNKGNFPGRFSGRQFSNSRSEMNVSTLELGDSALYLCASSQGLAGETQYFGPGTRLLVL.

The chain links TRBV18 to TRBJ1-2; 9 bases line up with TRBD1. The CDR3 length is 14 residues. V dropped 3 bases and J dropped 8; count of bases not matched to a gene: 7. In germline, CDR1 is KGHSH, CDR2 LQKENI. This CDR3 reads CASSPRQGEGGYTF. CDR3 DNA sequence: TGTGCCAGCTCACCTCGACAGGGGGAAGGCGGCTACACCTTC. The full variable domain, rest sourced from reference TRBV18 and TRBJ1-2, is NAGVMQNPRHLVRRRGQEARLRCSPMKGHSHVYWYRQLPEEGLKFMVYLQKENIIDESGMPKERFSAEFPKEGPSILRIQQVVRGDSAAYFCASSPRQGEGGYTFGSGTRLTVV.

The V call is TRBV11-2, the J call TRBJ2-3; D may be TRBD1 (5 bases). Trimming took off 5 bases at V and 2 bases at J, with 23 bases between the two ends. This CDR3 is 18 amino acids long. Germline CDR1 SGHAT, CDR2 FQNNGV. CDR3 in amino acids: CASSHYPTVTGYTDTQYF. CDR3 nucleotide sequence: TGTGCCAGCAGCCACTACCCGACAGTCACTGGTTACACAGATACGCAGTATTTT.

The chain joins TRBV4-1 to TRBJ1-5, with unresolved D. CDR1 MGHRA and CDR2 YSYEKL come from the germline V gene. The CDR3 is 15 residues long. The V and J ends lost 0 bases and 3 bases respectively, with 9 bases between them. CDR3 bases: TGCGCCAGCAGCCAAGAGGCGGCAATCAATCAGCCCCAGCATTTT. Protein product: CASSQEAAINQPQHF.

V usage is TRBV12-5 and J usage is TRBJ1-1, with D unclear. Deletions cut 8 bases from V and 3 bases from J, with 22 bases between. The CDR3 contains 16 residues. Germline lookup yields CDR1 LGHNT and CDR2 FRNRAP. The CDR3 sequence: CASRQSGNVRDTEAFF. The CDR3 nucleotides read TGTGCTAGTCGCCAAAGCGGAAACGTTCGGGACACTGAAGCTTTCTTT.